This passage covers 7 T cell receptor beta chains from one sample sequenced in a study of cytomegalovirus exposure and HLA in healthy donors. Primers for the PCR totalled 60 Vbeta and 13 Jbeta. Using immunoSEQ multiplex PCR, the repertoire was profiled, and TCRdb retains in-frame clones only, with some absent. The table includes some 180,000 clones, around 77% detected once. Sequences were obtained from PBMCs. The origin of the receptors is a woman aged 25 to 45 in good health and CMV-seronegative.

This clone appeared a single time. The V gene is TRBV7-2, the J gene TRBJ2-5; TRBD1 aligns across 7 bases. The CDR3 loop spans 14 amino acids. V was clipped by 5 bases and J by 5 bases; unmatched bases: 8. Germline CDR1 reads SGHTA; CDR2 reads FQGNSA. As DNA, the CDR3 is TGTGCCAGCAGCCTGGGACAGTCAATGGAGACCCAGTACTTC. Protein product: CASSLGQSMETQYF.

The chain has TRBV6-6 and TRBJ1-6; no reliable D call. There are 15 residues in the CDR3. From germline, CDR1 is MNHNY and CDR2 SVGAGI (reference sequence). Trimming removed 2 bases at V and 0 bases at J, with 5 bases between. DNA of the CDR3: TGTGCCAGCAGTTACGAGGGCTCCTATAATTCACCCCTCCACTTT. This translates into CASSYEGSYNSPLHF.

This clone has more than one count but fewer than ten. The chain employs TRBV5-6 and TRBJ2-5; 8 bases fit TRBD1. Germline CDR1 and CDR2: SGHDT and YYEEEE. The CDR3 contains 13 residues. J lost 11 bases, V lost 2 bases, and 8 bases had no gene match. CDR3: CASSLGQGFKQYF. CDR3 sequence (DNA): TGTGCCAGCAGCTTAGGACAGGGATTTAAGCAGTACTTC.

CDR3 in DNA: TGTGCCAGCAGGCATCCGGGACAGGGGTTCTACGAGCAGTACTTC. This gives the protein CASRHPGQGFYEQYF. The V gene is TRBV2, the J gene TRBJ2-7, with 10 bases identical to TRBD1. Germline CDR1 and CDR2: SNHLY and FYNNEI. The length of the CDR3 is 15 residues. V was clipped by 6 bases and J by 3 bases; unmatched bases: 8.

The chain uses TRBV19 and TRBJ2-3; 9 bases map to TRBD2. CDR1 and CDR2 (germline): LNHDA, SQIVND (reference sequence). With V trimmed by 4 bases and J by 5 bases, 1 base remained unmatched. The CDR3 spans 13 residues. CDR3 sequence reads: CASSSGGGDTQYF. The CDR3 bases are TGTGCCAGTAGTAGCGGGGGGGGAGATACGCAGTATTTT.

The chain is built from TRBV21-1 and TRBJ1-2; TRBD1, the D gene given by the table, was not confirmed from the DNA. TRBV21-1 is marked as a pseudogene. The CDR3 loop spans 20 amino acids. The CDR3 loop reads CASSTDGTANAPIFFYGYTF. The CDR3 DNA reads as TGTGCCAGCAGCACCGATGGGACAGCCAACGCCCCAATCTTTTTCTATGGCTACACCTTC.

This chain joins TRBV5-4 and TRBJ1-1; 7 bases agree with TRBD1. The CDR3 has 14 amino acids. V was clipped by 0 bases and J by 9 bases; unmatched bases: 8. Per the germline V gene, CDR1 is SGHNT and CDR2 is YYREEE (reference sequence). The CDR3 spells CASSLDAGTEKAFF. The DNA of the CDR3 is TGTGCCAGCAGCTTGGATGCGGGGACAGAAAAAGCTTTCTTT.